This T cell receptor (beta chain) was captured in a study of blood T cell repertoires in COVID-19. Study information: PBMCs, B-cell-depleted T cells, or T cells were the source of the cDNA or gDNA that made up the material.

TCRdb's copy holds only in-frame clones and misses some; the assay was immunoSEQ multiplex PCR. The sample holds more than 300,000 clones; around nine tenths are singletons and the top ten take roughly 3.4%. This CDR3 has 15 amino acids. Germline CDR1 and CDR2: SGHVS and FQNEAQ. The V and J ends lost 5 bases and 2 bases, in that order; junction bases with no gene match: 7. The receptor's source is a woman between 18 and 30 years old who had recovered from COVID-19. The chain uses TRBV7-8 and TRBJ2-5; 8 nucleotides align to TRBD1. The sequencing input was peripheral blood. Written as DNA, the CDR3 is TGTGCCAGCAGCCGAGTGCAGGGGGCACAAGAGACCCAGTACTTC. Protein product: CASSRVQGAQETQYF.